Listed below are T cell receptor beta chains from one sample, sequenced in a study of cytomegalovirus exposure and HLA in healthy donors. Measured with immunoSEQ multiplex PCR; TCRdb has only the in-frame clones, and not every one. The data show 150,000 to 200,000 clones, about 86% seen once. The material sequenced was PBMCs. The receptor set was obtained from a woman in her 30s in good health and CMV-seronegative. Both conserved end residues are part of each CDR3.

j_call: TRBJ2-5; v_call: TRBV27; cdr3_aa: CASSNLGQGYRETQYF
j_call: TRBJ1-2; v_call: TRBV28; cdr3_aa: CASSSLLGLYGYTF
j_call: TRBJ1-1; v_call: TRBV2; cdr3_aa: CASTLWDSTEAFF
j_call: TRBJ2-3; v_call: TRBV19; cdr3_aa: CASSFIAGQSTDTQYF
j_call: TRBJ2-7; v_call: TRBV7-3; cdr3_aa: CASSLDFNYEQYF
j_call: TRBJ1-5; v_call: TRBV5-1; cdr3_aa: CAPRIPYGNQPQHF
j_call: TRBJ2-1; v_call: TRBV4-2; cdr3_aa: CASSQEARTGYNEQFF
j_call: TRBJ1-1; v_call: TRBV5-1; cdr3_aa: CASSRTALNTEAFF
j_call: TRBJ2-5; v_call: TRBV9; cdr3_aa: CASSVAGETQYF
j_call: TRBJ1-2; v_call: TRBV19; cdr3_aa: CATKTDGYYGYTF
j_call: TRBJ2-5; v_call: TRBV28; cdr3_aa: CASSSRDSPEETQYF
j_call: TRBJ2-5; v_call: TRBV7-3; cdr3_aa: CASSLSGFETQYF
j_call: TRBJ2-7; v_call: TRBV6-6; cdr3_aa: CASSPGGNYEQYF
j_call: TRBJ2-3; v_call: TRBV9; cdr3_aa: CASSVEVSTDTQYF
j_call: TRBJ1-1; v_call: TRBV5-4; cdr3_aa: CASSLLLGTEAFF
j_call: TRBJ1-2; v_call: TRBV30; cdr3_aa: CARNQGSGYGYTF
j_call: TRBJ2-5; v_call: TRBV7-2; cdr3_aa: CASSALASGGRETQYF
j_call: TRBJ1-2; v_call: TRBV5-1; cdr3_aa: CASSLDNTAADGYGYTF
j_call: TRBJ1-6; v_call: TRBV25-1; cdr3_aa: CASSEGGFSYNSPLHF
j_call: TRBJ2-3; v_call: TRBV28; cdr3_aa: CASSLQGLSTDTQYF
j_call: TRBJ2-7; v_call: TRBV4-2; cdr3_aa: CASSQEMGVISGTYEQYF
j_call: TRBJ2-6; v_call: TRBV10-3; cdr3_aa: CAAQGARSGANVLTF
j_call: TRBJ1-1; v_call: TRBV5-6; cdr3_aa: CASSVQGPRVTEAFF
j_call: TRBJ1-1; v_call: TRBV5-4; cdr3_aa: CASSLEGTLRGRAFF
j_call: TRBJ1-5; v_call: TRBV5-6; cdr3_aa: CASSLYQGASNQPQHF
j_call: TRBJ2-3; v_call: TRBV29-1; cdr3_aa: CSACPGAATDTQYF
j_call: TRBJ2-7; v_call: TRBV29-1; cdr3_aa: CSVEKDYEQYF
j_call: TRBJ1-2; v_call: TRBV29-1; cdr3_aa: CSVDAGGRYGYTF
j_call: TRBJ1-2; v_call: TRBV7-9; cdr3_aa: CASSLDHYGYTF
j_call: TRBJ2-7; v_call: TRBV15; cdr3_aa: CATSRDPGGYEQYF
j_call: TRBJ1-5; v_call: TRBV28; cdr3_aa: CASSLWGQGAASQPQHF
j_call: TRBJ2-7; v_call: TRBV27; cdr3_aa: CASSLSQGTGRTYEQYF
j_call: TRBJ1-1; v_call: TRBV19; cdr3_aa: CASSIYTEAFF